Detailed here is one TCR beta chain. Only one base separates this from a far larger clonotype, so it likely reflects a read error. Time point indicated: after trial treatment. Treatment reported: LDRT plus nivolumab, ipilimumab, low-dose cyclophosphamide and aspirin (RACIN trial). The data originate from a study of low-dose radiotherapy and immunotherapy resistance in tumors. As for the study in general: For four cycles from cycle 1 day 1, patients took 300 mg oral aspirin daily.

Priming of first-strand cDNA relied on TRAV- and TRBV-specific primers (covering alpha and beta chains). A constant-region primer paired with the V-primer adapter amplified TCRs over approximately 18 PCR cycles. mRNA that had been isolated underwent amplification through in vitro transcription. TCRdb reprocessed the reads with MiXCR, giving one entry per CDR3 protein. The table has about 84,000 distinct CDR3 sequences, around a sixth seen once; the top ten hold roughly 1.5%. The CDR3 is 16 amino acids. The V and J ends lost 1 base and 13 bases, in that order; junction bases with no gene match: 13. The germline gives CDR1 MDHEN, CDR2 SYDVKM.

The source is a male donor with prostate cancer. The chain combines TRBV28 with TRBJ2-4, with 10 bases lining up with TRBD2. The material was PBMCs, obtained after low-dose radiotherapy plus immunotherapy. CDR3 loop: CASSLSSSGRSRVQYF. DNA of the CDR3: TGTGCCAGCAGTTTATCCTCTAGCGGGAGATCACGGGTGCAGTACTTC.